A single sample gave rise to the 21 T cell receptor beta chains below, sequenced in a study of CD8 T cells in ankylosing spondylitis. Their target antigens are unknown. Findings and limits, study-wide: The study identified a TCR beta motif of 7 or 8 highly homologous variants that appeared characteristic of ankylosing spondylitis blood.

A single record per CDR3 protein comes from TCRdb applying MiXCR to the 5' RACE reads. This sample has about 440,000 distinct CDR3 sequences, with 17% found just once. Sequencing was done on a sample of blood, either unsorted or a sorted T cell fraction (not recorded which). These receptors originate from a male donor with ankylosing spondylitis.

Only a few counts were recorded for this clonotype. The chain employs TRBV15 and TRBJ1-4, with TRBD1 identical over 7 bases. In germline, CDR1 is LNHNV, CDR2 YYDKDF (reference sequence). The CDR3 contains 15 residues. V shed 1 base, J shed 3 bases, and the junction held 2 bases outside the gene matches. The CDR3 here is CATSRGRGSNEKLFF. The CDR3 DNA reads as TGTGCCACCAGCAGAGGCAGGGGGTCTAATGAAAAACTGTTTTTT.

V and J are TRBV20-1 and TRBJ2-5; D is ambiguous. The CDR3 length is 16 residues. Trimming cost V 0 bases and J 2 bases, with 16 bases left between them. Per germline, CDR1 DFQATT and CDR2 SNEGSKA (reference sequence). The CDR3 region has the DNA TGCAGTGCTAGAGAACTTCGGACGGTGGGGCAAGAGACCCAGTACTTC. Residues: CSARELRTVGQETQYF.

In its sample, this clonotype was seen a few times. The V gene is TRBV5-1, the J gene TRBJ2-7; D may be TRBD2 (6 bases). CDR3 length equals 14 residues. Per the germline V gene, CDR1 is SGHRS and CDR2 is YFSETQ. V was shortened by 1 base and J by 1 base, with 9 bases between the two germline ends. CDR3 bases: TGCGCCAGCAGCTTGATCGGGGGTTCCTACGAGCAGTACTTC. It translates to CASSLIGGSYEQYF. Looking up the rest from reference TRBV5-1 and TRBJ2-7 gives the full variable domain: KAGVTQTPRYLIKTRGQQVTLSCSPISGHRSVSWYQQTPGQGLQFLFEYFSETQRNKGNFPGRFSGRQFSNSRSEMNVSTLELGDSALYLCASSLIGGSYEQYFGPGTRLTVT.

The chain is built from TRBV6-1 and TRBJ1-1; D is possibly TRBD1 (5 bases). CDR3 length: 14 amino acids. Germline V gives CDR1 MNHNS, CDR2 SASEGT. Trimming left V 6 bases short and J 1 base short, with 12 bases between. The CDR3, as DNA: TGTGCCAGCAGACCCATAGGGACGAACACTGAAGCTTTCTTT. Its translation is CASRPIGTNTEAFF.

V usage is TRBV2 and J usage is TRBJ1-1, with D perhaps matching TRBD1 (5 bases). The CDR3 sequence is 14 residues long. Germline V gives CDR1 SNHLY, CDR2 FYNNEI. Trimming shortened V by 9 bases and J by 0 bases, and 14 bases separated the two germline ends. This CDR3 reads CASDQGALNTEAFF. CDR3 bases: TGTGCCAGTGATCAGGGCGCCCTGAACACTGAAGCTTTCTTT.

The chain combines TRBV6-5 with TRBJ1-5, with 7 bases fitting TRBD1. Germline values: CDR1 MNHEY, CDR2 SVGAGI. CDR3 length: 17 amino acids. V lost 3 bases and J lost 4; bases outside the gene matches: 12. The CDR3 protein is CASSYFSWDSRNQPQHF. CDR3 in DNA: TGTGCCAGCAGTTATTTCTCGTGGGACAGCCGAAATCAGCCCCAGCATTTT.

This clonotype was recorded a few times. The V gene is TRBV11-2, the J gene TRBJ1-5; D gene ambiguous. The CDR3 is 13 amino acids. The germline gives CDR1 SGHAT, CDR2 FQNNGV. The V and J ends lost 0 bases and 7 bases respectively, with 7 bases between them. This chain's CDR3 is CASSLESEQPQHF. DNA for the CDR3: TGTGCCAGCAGCTTAGAGAGTGAACAGCCCCAGCATTTT.

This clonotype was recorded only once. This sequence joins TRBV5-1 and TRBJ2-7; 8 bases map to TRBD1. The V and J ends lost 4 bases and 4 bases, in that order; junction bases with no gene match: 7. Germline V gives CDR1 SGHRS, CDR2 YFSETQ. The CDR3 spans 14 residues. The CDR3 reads CASSKTTGGYEQYF. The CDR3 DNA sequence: TGCGCCAGCAGCAAAACTACAGGGGGATACGAGCAGTACTTC. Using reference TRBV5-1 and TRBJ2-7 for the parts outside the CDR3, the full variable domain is KAGVTQTPRYLIKTRGQQVTLSCSPISGHRSVSWYQQTPGQGLQFLFEYFSETQRNKGNFPGRFSGRQFSNSRSEMNVSTLELGDSALYLCASSKTTGGYEQYFGPGTRLTVT.

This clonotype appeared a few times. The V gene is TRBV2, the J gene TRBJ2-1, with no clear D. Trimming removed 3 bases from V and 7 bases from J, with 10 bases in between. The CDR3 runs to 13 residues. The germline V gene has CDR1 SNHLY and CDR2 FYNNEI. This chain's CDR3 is CASSEIGGNEQFF. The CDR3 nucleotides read TGTGCCAGCAGTGAGATTGGTGGGAATGAGCAGTTCTTC.

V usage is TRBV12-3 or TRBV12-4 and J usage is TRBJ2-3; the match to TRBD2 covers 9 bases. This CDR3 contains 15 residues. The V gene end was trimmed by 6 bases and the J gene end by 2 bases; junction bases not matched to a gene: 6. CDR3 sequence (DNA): TGTGCCAGCAGGGGCGGGGGGGACTCCACAGATACGCAGTATTTT. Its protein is CASRGGGDSTDTQYF.

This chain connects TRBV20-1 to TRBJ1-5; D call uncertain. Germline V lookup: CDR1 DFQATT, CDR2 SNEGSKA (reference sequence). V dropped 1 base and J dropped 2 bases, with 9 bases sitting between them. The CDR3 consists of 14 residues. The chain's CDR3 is CSARVRRGNQPQHF. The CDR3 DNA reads TGCAGTGCTAGAGTGCGGCGGGGCAATCAGCCCCAGCATTTT.

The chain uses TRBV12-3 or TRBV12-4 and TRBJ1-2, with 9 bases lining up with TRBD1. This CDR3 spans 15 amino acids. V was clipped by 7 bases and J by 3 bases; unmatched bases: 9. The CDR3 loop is CASKRTGGAHYGYTF. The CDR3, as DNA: TGTGCCAGCAAACGTACAGGGGGCGCCCACTATGGCTACACCTTC.

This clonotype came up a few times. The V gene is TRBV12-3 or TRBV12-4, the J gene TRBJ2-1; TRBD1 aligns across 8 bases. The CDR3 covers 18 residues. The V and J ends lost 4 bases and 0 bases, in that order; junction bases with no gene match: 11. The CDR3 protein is CASSSSFSGGFSYNEQFF. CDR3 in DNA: TGTGCCAGCAGTTCATCCTTCTCAGGGGGCTTCTCCTACAATGAGCAGTTCTTC.

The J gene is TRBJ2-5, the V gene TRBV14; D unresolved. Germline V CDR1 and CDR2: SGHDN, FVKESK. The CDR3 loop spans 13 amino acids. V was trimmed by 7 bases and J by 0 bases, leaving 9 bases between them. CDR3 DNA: TGTGCCAGCAACGCTAGAAACCAAGAGACCCAGTACTTC. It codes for CASNARNQETQYF.

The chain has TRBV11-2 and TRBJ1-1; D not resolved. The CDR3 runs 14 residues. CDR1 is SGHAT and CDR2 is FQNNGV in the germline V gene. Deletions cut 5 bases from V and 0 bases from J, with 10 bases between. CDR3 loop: CASSAGSMNTEAFF. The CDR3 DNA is TGTGCCAGCAGCGCGGGATCTATGAACACTGAAGCTTTCTTT. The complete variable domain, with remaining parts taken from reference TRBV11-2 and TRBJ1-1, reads EAGVAQSPRYKIIEKRQSVAFWCNPISGHATLYWYQQILGQGPKLLIQFQNNGVVDDSQLPKDRFSAERLKGVDSTLKIQPAKLEDSAVYLCASSAGSMNTEAFFGQGTRLTVV.

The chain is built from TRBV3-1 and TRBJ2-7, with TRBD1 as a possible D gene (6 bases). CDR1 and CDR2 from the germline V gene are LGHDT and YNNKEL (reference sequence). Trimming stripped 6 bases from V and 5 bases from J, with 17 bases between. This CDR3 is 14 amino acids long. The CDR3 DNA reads TGTGCCAGCAGTCCCTCAGACAGGTTCAACGAGCAGTACTTC. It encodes CASSPSDRFNEQYF.

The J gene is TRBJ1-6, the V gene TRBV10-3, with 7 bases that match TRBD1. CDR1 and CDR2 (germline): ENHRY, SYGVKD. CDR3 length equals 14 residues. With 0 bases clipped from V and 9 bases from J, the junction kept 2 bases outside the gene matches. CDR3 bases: TGTGCCATCAGTGAGTCCTCAGGGGGTTCACCCCTCCACTTT. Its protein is CAISESSGGSPLHF.

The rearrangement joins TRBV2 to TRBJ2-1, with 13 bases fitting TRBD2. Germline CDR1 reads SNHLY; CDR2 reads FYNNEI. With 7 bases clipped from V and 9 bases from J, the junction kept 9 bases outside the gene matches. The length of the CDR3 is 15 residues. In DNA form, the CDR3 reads TGTGCCAGCATCCTGAGGACTAGCGGGAGAAGTGAGCAGTTCTTC. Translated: CASILRTSGRSEQFF.

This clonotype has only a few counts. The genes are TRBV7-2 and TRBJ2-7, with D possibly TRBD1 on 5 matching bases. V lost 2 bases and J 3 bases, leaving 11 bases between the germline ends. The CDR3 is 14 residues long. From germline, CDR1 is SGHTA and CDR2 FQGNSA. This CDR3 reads CASSLRRQYYEQYF. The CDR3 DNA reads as TGTGCCAGCAGCTTACGCAGACAGTACTACGAGCAGTACTTC.

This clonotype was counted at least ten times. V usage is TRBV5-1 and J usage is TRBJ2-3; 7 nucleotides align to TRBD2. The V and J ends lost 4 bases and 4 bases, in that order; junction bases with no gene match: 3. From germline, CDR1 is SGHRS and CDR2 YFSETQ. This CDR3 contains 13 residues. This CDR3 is CASSLLAPDTQYF. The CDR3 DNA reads TGCGCCAGCAGCCTACTAGCGCCAGATACGCAGTATTTT.

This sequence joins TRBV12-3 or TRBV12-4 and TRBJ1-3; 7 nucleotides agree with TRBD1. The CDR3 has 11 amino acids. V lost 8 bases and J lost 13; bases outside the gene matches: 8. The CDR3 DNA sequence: TGTGCCAGCGGCCGGGACAGCCAGATATATTTT. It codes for CASGRDSQIYF.